This T cell receptor beta chain was sequenced in a study of vaccination effects on CD4 cells after COVID-19. Study context: All study participants received two doses of BNT162b2 or mRNA-1273 vaccine.

Germline CDR1 and CDR2: SNHLY and FYNNEI. The length of the CDR3 is 15 residues. V shed 1 base and J 5 bases; nucleotides not matched to a gene: 6. Of note for this clone: Antigen unknown.

Antigen-specific CD4+ T cells expanded by the ViraFEST assay with viral peptide pools were then sequenced. Researchers isolated CD4+ T cells once approximately 10 days of culture had elapsed. Previously uninfected by SARS-CoV-2, the vaccine recipients also showed negative nucleocapsid antibodies. Each well held around 2 million PBMC cultured with approximately 9.7 ug/ml peptides and 7.5 to 10 IU/ml IL-2. Half-medium changes using IL-2 medium occurred on days 3 and 7. The data were produced by immunoSEQ multiplex PCR, yet TCRdb's version contains in-frame clones alone and is incomplete. The sample lists roughly 45,000 clones, about 80% occurring once.

V is TRBV2 and J is TRBJ2-5; 8 positions match TRBD2. Here the sequenced sample was CD4+ T cells from PBMCs cultured with SARS-CoV-2 spike peptides, taken before COVID-19 vaccination. This TCR was sampled from a human donor who received a COVID-19 vaccine. CDR3 amino acids: CASSEGGTGGETQYF. CDR3 nucleotides: TGTGCCAGCAGTGAAGGCGGGACGGGGGGGGAGACCCAGTACTTC.